These 18 T cell receptor beta chains originate from one sample sequenced in a study. Each CDR3 protein gets one entry after TCRdb re-called the RT-PCR reads with MiXCR. The sample consists of 550,000 to 750,000 distinct CDR3 sequences, 14% of them appearing once. The sequencing sample was made of memory CD4+ T cells from blood. These receptors came from a female donor in good health, serving as a healthy control.

This chain connects TRBV28 to TRBJ2-3; D may be TRBD2 (6 bases). Germline-derived CDR1 and CDR2 are MDHEN and SYDVKM. V was trimmed by 6 bases and J by 1 base, leaving 17 bases between them. This CDR3 is 16 amino acids long. The CDR3 DNA follows: TGTGCCAGCAGCATTACTAGAGCGGGCGGCACAGATACGCAGTATTTT. As protein: CASSITRAGGTDTQYF. The variable domain in full, with the rest retrieved from reference TRBV28 and TRBJ2-3, is DVKVTQSSRYLVKRTGEKVFLECVQDMDHENMFWYRQDPGLGLRLIYFSYDVKMKEKGDIPEGYSVSREKKERFSLILESASTNQTSMYLCASSITRAGGTDTQYFGPGTRLTVL.

This clonotype was observed many times. The chain joins TRBV12-3 or TRBV12-4 to TRBJ2-3; 10 bases align to TRBD1. This CDR3 is 16 amino acids long. The V and J ends lost 5 bases and 0 bases, in that order; junction bases with no gene match: 5. This chain's CDR3 is CASSPTGGLSTDTQYF. The CDR3, as DNA: TGTGCCAGCAGTCCGACAGGGGGCCTGAGCACAGATACGCAGTATTTT.

The J gene is TRBJ1-1, the V gene TRBV20-1; 9 bases fit TRBD1. The germline CDR1 and CDR2 sequences are DFQATT and SNEGSKA (reference sequence). This CDR3 comprises 12 residues. The CDR3 nucleotides read TGCACCGGGGACAGGGCGGCCACTGAAGCTTTCTTT. It translates to CTGDRAATEAFF.

This clonotype was recorded a few times. This chain uses TRBV27 with TRBJ2-7; D is unresolved. V was trimmed by 4 bases and J by 6 bases, leaving 13 bases between them. The CDR3 sequence is 13 residues long. Germline CDR1 MNHEY, CDR2 SMNVEV (reference sequence). CDR3 bases: TGTGCCAGCAGTTCCTATCCATCGAGCGAGCAGTACTTC. Protein: CASSSYPSSEQYF.

This clonotype showed up just a few times. The chain employs TRBV12-3 or TRBV12-4 and TRBJ2-5; 7 bases line up with TRBD1. The J segment lost 5 bases and the V segment lost 2 bases, leaving 5 bases of the junction unmatched. This CDR3 is built from 14 residues. The CDR3 DNA reads TGTGCCAGCAGTTTACGCCCAGGGGGTGAGACCCAGTACTTC. Translated: CASSLRPGGETQYF.

The chain combines TRBV24-1 with TRBJ1-5; tentatively, D is TRBD1 (6 bases). V was shortened by 4 bases and J by 4 bases, with 16 bases between the two germline ends. CDR1 and CDR2 from the germline V gene are KGHDR and SFDVKD. CDR3 size: 16 residues. CDR3 DNA: TGTGCCACCAGTGACCCCGTCAGGGGAGGAAATCAGCCCCAGCATTTT. Translating gives CATSDPVRGGNQPQHF.

This clonotype was picked up a small number of times. The V and J genes are TRBV6-6 and TRBJ2-1; 8 bases match TRBD2. The CDR3 totals 15 residues. The V and J ends lost 5 bases and 5 bases, in that order; junction bases with no gene match: 8. CDR1 and CDR2 (germline): MNHNY, SVGAGI (reference sequence). The CDR3 reads CASSGPGTRNNEQFF. CDR3 coding DNA: TGTGCCAGCAGTGGCCCCGGGACTAGAAACAATGAGCAGTTCTTC.

There are many counts of this clonotype. This chain joins TRBV5-1 and TRBJ2-7, with TRBD2 identical over 11 bases. Trimming took 4 bases from V and 1 from J; bases not matched to a gene: 4. Per germline, CDR1 SGHRS and CDR2 YFSETQ. This CDR3 region has 15 residues. The CDR3 reads CASSEGLADSYEQYF. CDR3 sequence (DNA): TGCGCCAGCAGCGAGGGACTAGCGGATTCCTACGAGCAGTACTTC.

J is TRBJ1-2 and V is TRBV28; D may be TRBD1 (6 bases). The germline gives CDR1 MDHEN, CDR2 SYDVKM. This CDR3 spans 17 amino acids. V was trimmed by 10 bases and J by 6 bases, leaving 30 bases between them. For the CDR3, the DNA is TGTGCCACCAGCCGCACAGGGCCCGGGGACAAATGGAATGGCTACACCTTC. Its protein is CATSRTGPGDKWNGYTF.

The gene calls are TRBV28 and TRBJ1-2; unclear D gene. This CDR3 is 12 amino acids long. Germline lookup yields CDR1 MDHEN and CDR2 SYDVKM. Trimming pared 6 bases from V and 8 bases from J, leaving 13 bases between. The CDR3 DNA sequence: TGTGCCAGCAGCTCAATCAAGGGAGGCTACACCTTC. Protein product: CASSSIKGGYTF.

This clonotype was counted between two and nine times. The V call is TRBV20-1, the J call TRBJ1-2; D gene uncertain. The CDR3 sequence is 13 residues long. Trimming shortened V by 3 bases and J by 4 bases, and 12 bases separated the two germline ends. Germline CDR1 DFQATT, CDR2 SNEGSKA (reference sequence). This CDR3 reads CSASFGALYGYTF. In nucleotides, the CDR3 is TGCAGTGCTAGTTTCGGAGCCCTCTATGGCTACACCTTC.

In this sample, this clonotype turned up a few times. This chain uses TRBV12-3 or TRBV12-4 with TRBJ2-7, with 7 bases lining up with TRBD2. V shed 1 base, J shed 9 bases, and the junction held 9 bases outside the gene matches. The CDR3 runs to 14 residues. CDR3 protein: CASSLGGGLGSQYF. The CDR3, as DNA: TGTGCCAGCAGTTTAGGTGGCGGACTAGGCTCGCAGTACTTC.

In its sample, this clonotype was seen a few times. This rearrangement joins TRBV3-1 to TRBJ1-1; D ambiguous. The CDR3 has 13 residues. Germline loops: CDR1 LGHDT, CDR2 YNNKEL (reference sequence). V was clipped by 6 bases and J by 3 bases, with 11 bases between them. The CDR3 sequence is CASRRIEDTEAFF. CDR3 DNA: TGTGCCAGCAGGCGGATCGAAGACACTGAAGCTTTCTTT.

This clonotype was counted at least ten times. The chain carries TRBV25-1 and TRBJ1-2; TRBD1 matches 9 bases. Germline V lookup: CDR1 MGHDK, CDR2 SYGVNS. After removal of 1 base from V and 4 bases from J, the junction contained 4 bases not matched to a gene. The CDR3 is 15 residues long. The DNA for the CDR3 is TGTGCCAGCAGTGAATCGGGGACAGGGCTCTATGGCTACACCTTC. Translating it yields CASSESGTGLYGYTF.

Comment on this clonotype: A much larger clone differs by one base, so this may be a read error. This chain connects TRBV30 to TRBJ2-1; no clear D. In germline, CDR1 is GTSNPN, CDR2 SVGIG (reference sequence). This CDR3 region has 16 residues. CDR3 coding DNA: TGTGCCAGGAGTAAGAAGGCGAAGAGCTCCTACAATGAGCAGTTCTTC. It specifies CARSKKAKSSYNEQFF.

Only a few counts were recorded for this clonotype. The rearrangement uses TRBV5-1 and TRBJ1-1; 7 nucleotides match TRBD1. The length of the CDR3 is 16 residues. After removal of 2 bases from V and 4 bases from J, the junction contained 11 bases not matched to a gene. Looked up from germline, CDR1 is SGHRS and CDR2 is YFSETQ. The CDR3 bases are TGCGCCAGCAGCTTAGGGGACAGACCGGCGAGCACTGAAGCTTTCTTT. Protein sequence: CASSLGDRPASTEAFF.

This clonotype was recorded at least ten times. The CDR3 coding sequence is TGCGCCAGCAGCCAAGGCAGCAAGGGCGGAGAGACCCAGTACTTC. Translated, it gives CASSQGSKGGETQYF. The rearrangement uses TRBV4-1 and TRBJ2-5, with D hard to call. The CDR3 has 15 amino acids. With 1 base removed from V and 4 bases from J, the gap between germline ends came to 13 bases. Germline V CDR1 and CDR2: MGHRA, YSYEKL.

V and J are TRBV10-3 and TRBJ1-1; 7 nucleotides align to TRBD1. CDR1 and CDR2 from the germline V gene are ENHRY and SYGVKD. The CDR3 spans 11 residues. The V and J ends lost 8 bases and 9 bases, in that order; junction bases with no gene match: 6. As DNA, the CDR3 is TGTGCCATCCATTTGGGACAGAAAGCTTTCTTT. It is translated as CAIHLGQKAFF.